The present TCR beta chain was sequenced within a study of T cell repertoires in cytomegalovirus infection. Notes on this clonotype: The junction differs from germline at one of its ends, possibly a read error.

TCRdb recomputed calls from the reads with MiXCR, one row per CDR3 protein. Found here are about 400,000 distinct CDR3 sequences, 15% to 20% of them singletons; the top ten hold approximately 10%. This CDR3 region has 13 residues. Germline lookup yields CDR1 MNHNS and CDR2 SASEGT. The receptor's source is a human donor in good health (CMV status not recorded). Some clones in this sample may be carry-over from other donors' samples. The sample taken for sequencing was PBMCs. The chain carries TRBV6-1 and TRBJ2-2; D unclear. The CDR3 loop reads CSSTTTDTGELFF. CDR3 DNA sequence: TGTTCCAGCACAACTACCGACACCGGGGAGCTGTTTTTT.